This T cell receptor (beta chain) was captured by sequencing in a study of blood T cells in healthy people across ages. Primed by a sample-barcoded 5' primer and a J-beta primer mix, a second PCR proceeded for roughly 6 to 12 cycles. The authors tagged each cDNA molecule using a template-switch adaptor with 12 random nucleotides. TCRdb re-analysed the 5' RACE reads in MiXCR, keeping a single row per CDR3 protein. The sample holds roughly 1.5 million distinct CDR3 sequences, approximately 43% seen once. The sequence derives from a young woman in good health. Sequencing was done on a sample of blood.

CDR3: CASTSGTGGLAKNIQYF. The DNA of the CDR3 is TGTGCCAGCACGTCTGGGACAGGGGGATTAGCCAAAAACATTCAGTACTTC. The V and J genes are TRBV6-6 and TRBJ2-4; 11 bases agree with TRBD1. CDR1 and CDR2 from the germline V gene are MNHNY and SVGAGI (reference sequence). This CDR3 has 17 amino acids. V lost 7 bases, J lost 0 bases, and 8 bases stayed unmatched.